What follows are 6 T cell receptor beta chains derived from one specimen sequenced in a study of preoperative IRX-2 immunotherapy in early breast cancer. Treatment: preoperative locoregional IRX-2 cytokine immunotherapy. Assay: immunoSEQ multiplex PCR; the TCRdb copy retains only in-frame clones and omits some. Here the sample spans 20,000 to 30,000 clones, about 77% being singletons. The material was lymph node tissue, obtained before IRX-2 immunotherapy. The receptors stem from a human donor with breast cancer.

The chain carries TRBV11-3 and TRBJ2-1; TRBD2 might be the D (6 bases). V was trimmed by 2 bases and J by 12 bases, leaving 17 bases between them. CDR1 is SGHNT and CDR2 is YENEEA in the germline V gene. The CDR3 is 14 residues long. The CDR3 DNA reads TGTGCCAGCAGCTTACAACCCACCGGGGGAGGGCAGTTCTTC. It codes for CASSLQPTGGGQFF.

CDR3 bases: TGTGCCAGCAGCCGACAGGGTCGCCAAGAGACCCAGTACTTC. The encoded protein is CASSRQGRQETQYF. The chain employs TRBV11-3 and TRBJ2-5; 7 bases are a match to TRBD1. Germline trimming cut 5 bases from V and 1 base from J; bases unmatched to any gene: 4. The germline CDR1 and CDR2 sequences are SGHNT and YENEEA. There are 14 residues in the CDR3.

The chain is built from TRBV10-2 and TRBJ1-4; D not resolved. The V and J ends lost 0 bases and 10 bases respectively, with 9 bases between them. Germline V gene lookup returns CDR1 WSHSY and CDR2 SAAADI. The CDR3 is 13 amino acids. This chain's CDR3 is CASSESMGGKLFF. CDR3 bases: TGCGCCAGCAGTGAGTCGATGGGAGGAAAACTGTTTTTT.

This sequence joins TRBV1 and TRBJ1-1; the table's D call, TRBD1, was not checked against the DNA. TRBV1 is listed as a pseudogene. The CDR3 sequence is 15 residues long. The CDR3, as DNA: TGCGCCAGCAGCTTCCGGACAGATTTGAACACTGAAGCTTTCTTT. Amino acid sequence: CASSFRTDLNTEAFF.

For the CDR3, the DNA is TGTGCCATTTGCCTCTCCCGGGACAGGCTCCACGAGCAGTACTTC. This codes for CAICLSRDRLHEQYF. J is TRBJ2-7 and V is TRBV7-1, with 8 bases identical to TRBD1. TRBV7-1 falls under the ORF class, with uncertain function. Trimming cost V 10 bases and J 5 bases; bases outside gene matches: 16. This CDR3 spans 15 amino acids.

This clone has more than one count but fewer than ten. The chain recombines TRBV11-3 with TRBJ1-5; 8 nucleotides align to TRBD1. The ends lost 3 bases at V and 6 bases at J; junction bases unmatched: 10. CDR1 SGHNT and CDR2 YENEEA come from the germline V gene. The CDR3 has 16 residues. In DNA, the CDR3 is TGTGCCAGCAGCTTTCCACCAGGGGGCGCAGGTCAGCCCCAGCATTTT. It specifies CASSFPPGGAGQPQHF.